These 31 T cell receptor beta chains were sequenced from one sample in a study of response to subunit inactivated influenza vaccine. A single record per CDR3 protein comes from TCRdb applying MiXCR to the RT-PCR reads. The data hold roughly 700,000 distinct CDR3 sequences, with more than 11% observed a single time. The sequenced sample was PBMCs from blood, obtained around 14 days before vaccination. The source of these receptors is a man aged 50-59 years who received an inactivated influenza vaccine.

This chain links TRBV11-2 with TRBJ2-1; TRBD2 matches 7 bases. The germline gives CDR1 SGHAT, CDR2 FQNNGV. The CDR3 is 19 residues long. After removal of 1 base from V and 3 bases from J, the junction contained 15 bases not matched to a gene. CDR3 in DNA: TGTGCCAGCAGCTTAGTCTCGCTAGCGGCCATTCGACACTACAATGAGCAGTTCTTC. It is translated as CASSLVSLAAIRHYNEQFF.

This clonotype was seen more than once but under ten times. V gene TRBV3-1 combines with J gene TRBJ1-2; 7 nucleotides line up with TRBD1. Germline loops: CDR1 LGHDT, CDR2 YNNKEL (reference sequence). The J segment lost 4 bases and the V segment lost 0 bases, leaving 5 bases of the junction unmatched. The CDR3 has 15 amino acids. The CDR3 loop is CASSQEWAGGYGYTF. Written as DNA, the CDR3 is TGTGCCAGCAGCCAAGAATGGGCAGGGGGCTATGGCTACACCTTC.

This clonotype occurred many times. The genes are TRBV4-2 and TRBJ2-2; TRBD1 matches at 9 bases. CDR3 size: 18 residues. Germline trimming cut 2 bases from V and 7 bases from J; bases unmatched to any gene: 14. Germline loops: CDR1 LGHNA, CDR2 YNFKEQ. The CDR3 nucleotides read TGTGCCAGCAGCCAAACGTTCCCCGGGACAGGGTGGATCGGGGAGCTGTTTTTT. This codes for CASSQTFPGTGWIGELFF.

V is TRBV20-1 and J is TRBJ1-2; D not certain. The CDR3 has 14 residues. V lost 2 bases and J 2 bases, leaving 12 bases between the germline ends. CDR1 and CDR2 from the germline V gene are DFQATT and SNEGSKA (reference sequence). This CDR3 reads CSARMGGRNYGYTF. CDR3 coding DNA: TGCAGTGCTAGAATGGGCGGACGGAACTATGGCTACACCTTC.

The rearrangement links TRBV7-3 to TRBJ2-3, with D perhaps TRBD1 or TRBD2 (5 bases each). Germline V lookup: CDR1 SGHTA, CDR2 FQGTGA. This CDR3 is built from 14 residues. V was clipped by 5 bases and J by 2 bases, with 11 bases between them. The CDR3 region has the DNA TGTGCCAGCAGCCCCGGGACCCCCACAGATACGCAGTATTTT. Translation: CASSPGTPTDTQYF.

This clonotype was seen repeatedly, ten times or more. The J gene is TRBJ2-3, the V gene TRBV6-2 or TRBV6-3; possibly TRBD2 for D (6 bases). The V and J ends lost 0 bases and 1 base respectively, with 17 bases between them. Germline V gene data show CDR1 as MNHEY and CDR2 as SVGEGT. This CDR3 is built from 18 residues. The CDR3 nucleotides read TGTGCCAGCAGTTACTCCTTATACTTAGCGGAACGCACAGATACGCAGTATTTT. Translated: CASSYSLYLAERTDTQYF.

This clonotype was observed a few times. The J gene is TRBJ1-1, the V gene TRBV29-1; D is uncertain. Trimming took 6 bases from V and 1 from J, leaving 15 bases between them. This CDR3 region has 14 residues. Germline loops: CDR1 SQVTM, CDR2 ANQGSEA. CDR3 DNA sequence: TGCAGCGTACAACTCGACACCACGAACACTGAAGCTTTCTTT. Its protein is CSVQLDTTNTEAFF.

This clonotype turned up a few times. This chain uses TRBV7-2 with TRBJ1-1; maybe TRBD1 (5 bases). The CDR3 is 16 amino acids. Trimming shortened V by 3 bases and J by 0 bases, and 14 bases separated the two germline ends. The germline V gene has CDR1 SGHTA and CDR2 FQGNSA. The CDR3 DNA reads TGTGCCAGCAGCTTCAATGGACACATTATGAACACTGAAGCTTTCTTT. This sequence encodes CASSFNGHIMNTEAFF. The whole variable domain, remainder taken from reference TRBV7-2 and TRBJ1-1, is GAGVSQSPSNKVTEKGKDVELRCDPISGHTALYWYRQSLGQGLEFLIYFQGNSAPDKSGLPSDRFSAERTGGSVSTLTIQRTQQEDSAVYLCASSFNGHIMNTEAFFGQGTRLTVV.

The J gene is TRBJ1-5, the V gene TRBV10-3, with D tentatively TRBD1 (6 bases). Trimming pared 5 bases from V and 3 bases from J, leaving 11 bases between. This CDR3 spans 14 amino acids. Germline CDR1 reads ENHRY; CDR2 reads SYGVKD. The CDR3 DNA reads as TGTGCCATCAGTCCCTCAGGGGCCAATCAGCCCCAGCATTTT. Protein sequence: CAISPSGANQPQHF.

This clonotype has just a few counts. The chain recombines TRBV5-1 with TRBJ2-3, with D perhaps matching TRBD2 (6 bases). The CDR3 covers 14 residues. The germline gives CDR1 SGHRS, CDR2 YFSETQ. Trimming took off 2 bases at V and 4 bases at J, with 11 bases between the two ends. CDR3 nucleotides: TGCGCCAGCAGCTTTGGGGGGATCGCAGATACGCAGTATTTT. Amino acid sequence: CASSFGGIADTQYF.

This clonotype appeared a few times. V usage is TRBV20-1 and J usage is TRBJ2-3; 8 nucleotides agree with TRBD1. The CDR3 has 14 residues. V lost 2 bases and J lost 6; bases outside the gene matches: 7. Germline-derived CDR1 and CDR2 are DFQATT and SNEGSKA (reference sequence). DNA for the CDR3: TGCAGTGCTAGACCGAGCAGGGGGCAGGATACGCAGTATTTT. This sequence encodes CSARPSRGQDTQYF.

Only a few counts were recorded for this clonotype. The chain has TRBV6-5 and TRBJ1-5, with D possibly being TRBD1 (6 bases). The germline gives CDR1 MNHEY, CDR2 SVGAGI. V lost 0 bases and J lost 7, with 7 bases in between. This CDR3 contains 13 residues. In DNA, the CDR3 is TGTGCCAGCAGTTACTCGACAGGACAGCCCCAGCATTTT. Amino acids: CASSYSTGQPQHF.

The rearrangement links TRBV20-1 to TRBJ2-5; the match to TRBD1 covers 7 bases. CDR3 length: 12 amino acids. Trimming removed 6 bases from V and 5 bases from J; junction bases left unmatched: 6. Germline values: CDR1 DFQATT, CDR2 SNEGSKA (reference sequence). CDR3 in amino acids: CSATGAYETQYF. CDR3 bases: TGCAGTGCCACAGGGGCTTACGAGACCCAGTACTTC.

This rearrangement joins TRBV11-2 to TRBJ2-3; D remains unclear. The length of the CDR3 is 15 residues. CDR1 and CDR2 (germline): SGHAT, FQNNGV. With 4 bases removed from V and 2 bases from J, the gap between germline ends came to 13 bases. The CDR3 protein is CASSYAPSFTDTQYF. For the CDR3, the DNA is TGTGCCAGCAGCTACGCCCCCAGTTTCACAGATACGCAGTATTTT.

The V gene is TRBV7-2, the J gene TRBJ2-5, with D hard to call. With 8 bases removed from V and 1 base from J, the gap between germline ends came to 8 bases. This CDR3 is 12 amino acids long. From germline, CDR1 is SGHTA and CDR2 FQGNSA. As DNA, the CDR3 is TGTGCCAGCGGCGGTTCCCAAGAGACCCAGTACTTC. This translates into CASGGSQETQYF.

The CDR3 DNA sequence: TGTGCCAGTAGTATAGCTGGGAACTTCGACGGCGGCCAGTACTTC. This sequence encodes CASSIAGNFDGGQYF. The V call is TRBV19, the J call TRBJ2-5; D ambiguous. CDR1 and CDR2 from the germline V gene are LNHDA and SQIVND (reference sequence). CDR3 length: 15 residues. V lost 1 base and J lost 10, with 19 bases in between. The entire variable domain, with the rest obtained from reference TRBV19 and TRBJ2-5, is as follows: DGGITQSPKYLFRKEGQNVTLSCEQNLNHDAMYWYRQDPGQGLRLIYYSQIVNDFQKGDIAEGYSVSREKKESFPLTVTSAQKNPTAFYLCASSIAGNFDGGQYFGPGTRLLVL.

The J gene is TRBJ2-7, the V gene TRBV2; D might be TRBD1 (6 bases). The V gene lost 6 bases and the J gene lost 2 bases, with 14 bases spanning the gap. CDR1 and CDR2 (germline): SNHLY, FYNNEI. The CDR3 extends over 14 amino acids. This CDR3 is CASSDRDKAYEQYF. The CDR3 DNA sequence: TGTGCCAGCAGCGACCGGGACAAAGCCTACGAGCAGTACTTC.

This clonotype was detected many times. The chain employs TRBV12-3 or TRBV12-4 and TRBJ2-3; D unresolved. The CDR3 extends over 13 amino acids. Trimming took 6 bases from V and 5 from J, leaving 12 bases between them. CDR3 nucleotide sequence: TGTGCCAGCAGATCAAGGAATTTAGATACGCAGTATTTT. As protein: CASRSRNLDTQYF.

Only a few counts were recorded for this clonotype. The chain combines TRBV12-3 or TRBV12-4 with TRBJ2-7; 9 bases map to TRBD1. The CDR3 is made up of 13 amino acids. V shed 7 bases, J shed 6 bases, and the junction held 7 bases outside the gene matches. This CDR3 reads CASKGQGYSEQYF. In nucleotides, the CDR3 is TGTGCCAGCAAGGGACAGGGATACTCCGAGCAGTACTTC.

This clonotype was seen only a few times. The CDR3 region is CASSLAGAHRQETQYF. CDR3 nucleotides: TGTGCCAGCAGTTTAGCAGGGGCTCACCGCCAAGAGACCCAGTACTTC. V usage is TRBV12-3 or TRBV12-4 and J usage is TRBJ2-5; TRBD1 might be the D (5 bases). This CDR3 spans 16 amino acids. V was shortened by 0 bases and J by 1 base, with 12 bases between the two germline ends.

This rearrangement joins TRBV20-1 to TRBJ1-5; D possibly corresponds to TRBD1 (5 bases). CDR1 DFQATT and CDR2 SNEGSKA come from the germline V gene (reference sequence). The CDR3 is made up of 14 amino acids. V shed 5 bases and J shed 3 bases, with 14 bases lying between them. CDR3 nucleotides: TGCAGTGCTGAGGGACGGGCGTTCAATCAGCCCCAGCATTTT. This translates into CSAEGRAFNQPQHF.

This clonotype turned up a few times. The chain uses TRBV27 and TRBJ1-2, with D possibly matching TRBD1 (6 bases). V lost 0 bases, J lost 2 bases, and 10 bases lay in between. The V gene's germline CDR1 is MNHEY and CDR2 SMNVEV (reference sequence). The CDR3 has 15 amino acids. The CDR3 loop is CASSLSTGLNYGYTF. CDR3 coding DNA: TGTGCCAGCAGTTTATCGACAGGTCTAAACTATGGCTACACCTTC.

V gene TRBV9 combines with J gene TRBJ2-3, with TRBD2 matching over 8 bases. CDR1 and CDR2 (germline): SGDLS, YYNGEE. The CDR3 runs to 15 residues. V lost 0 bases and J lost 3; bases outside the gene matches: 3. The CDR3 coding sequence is TGTGCCAGCAGCGTAGGTAGCGGGGAGACAGATACGCAGTATTTT. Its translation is CASSVGSGETDTQYF.

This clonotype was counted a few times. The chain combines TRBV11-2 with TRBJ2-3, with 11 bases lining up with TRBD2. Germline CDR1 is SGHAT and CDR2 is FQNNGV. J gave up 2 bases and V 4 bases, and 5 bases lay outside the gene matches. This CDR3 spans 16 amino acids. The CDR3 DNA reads TGTGCCAGCAGCTACCTAGCGGGGGGACTCACAGATACGCAGTATTTT. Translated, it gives CASSYLAGGLTDTQYF.

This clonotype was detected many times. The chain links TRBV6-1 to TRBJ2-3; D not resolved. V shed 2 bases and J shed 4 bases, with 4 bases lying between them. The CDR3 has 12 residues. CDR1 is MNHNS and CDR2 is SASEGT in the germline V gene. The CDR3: CASSESADTQYF. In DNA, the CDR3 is TGTGCCAGCAGTGAAAGCGCAGATACGCAGTATTTT.

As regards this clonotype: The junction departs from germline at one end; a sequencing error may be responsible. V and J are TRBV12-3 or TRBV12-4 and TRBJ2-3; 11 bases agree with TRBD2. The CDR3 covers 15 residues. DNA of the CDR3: TGTGCCAGCACTTTAGCGGGAGGGCCGCCAGATACGCAGTATTTT. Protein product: CASTLAGGPPDTQYF.

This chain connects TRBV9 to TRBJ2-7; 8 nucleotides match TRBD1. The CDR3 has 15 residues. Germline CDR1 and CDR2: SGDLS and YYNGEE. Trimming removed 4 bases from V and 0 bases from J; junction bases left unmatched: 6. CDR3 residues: CASSTGQGSSYEQYF. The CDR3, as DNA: TGTGCCAGCAGCACCGGACAGGGAAGCTCCTACGAGCAGTACTTC.

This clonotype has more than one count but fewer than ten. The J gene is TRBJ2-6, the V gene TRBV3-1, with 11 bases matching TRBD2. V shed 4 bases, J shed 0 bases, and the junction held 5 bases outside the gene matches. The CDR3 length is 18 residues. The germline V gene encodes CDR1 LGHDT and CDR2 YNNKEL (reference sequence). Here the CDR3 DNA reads TGTGCCAGCAGCCCGGGACTAGCGGAGAGCTCTGGGGCCAACGTCCTGACTTTC. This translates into CASSPGLAESSGANVLTF.

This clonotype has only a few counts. The CDR3 DNA sequence: TGTGCCACCAGTGATAAGCTATACACCGGGGAGCTGTTTTTT. This gives the protein CATSDKLYTGELFF. This sequence joins TRBV24-1 and TRBJ2-2; D not resolved. The CDR3 is 14 amino acids. The ends were cut back, 3 bases at V and 3 bases at J, with 7 bases in the middle. Germline lookup yields CDR1 KGHDR and CDR2 SFDVKD.

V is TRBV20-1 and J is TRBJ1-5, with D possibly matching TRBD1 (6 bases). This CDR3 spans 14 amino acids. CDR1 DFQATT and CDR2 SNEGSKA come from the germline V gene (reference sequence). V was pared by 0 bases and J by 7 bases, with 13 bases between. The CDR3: CSARDVKGVQPQHF. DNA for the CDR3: TGCAGTGCTAGAGATGTAAAGGGGGTGCAGCCCCAGCATTTT.

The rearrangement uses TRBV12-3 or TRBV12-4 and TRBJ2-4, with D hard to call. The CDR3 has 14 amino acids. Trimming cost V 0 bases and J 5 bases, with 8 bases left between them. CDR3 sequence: CASSLALAENIQYF. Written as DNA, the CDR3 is TGTGCCAGCAGTTTAGCTTTGGCGGAAAACATTCAGTACTTC.